The 26 T cell receptor beta chains below come from one sample, sequenced in a study of CD8 T cells in ankylosing spondylitis. TCRdb fed the 5' RACE reads into MiXCR, producing one record per CDR3 protein. The sample includes 200,000 to 300,000 distinct CDR3 sequences, approximately 10% seen only once; the top ten take around 2.6%. Sequencing used blood, either unsorted or a sorted T cell fraction (not recorded which). Receptor source: a male donor with ankylosing spondylitis or in good health (not recorded which).

This clonotype was found many times. The J gene is TRBJ2-2, the V gene TRBV29-1, with 7 bases fitting TRBD1. This CDR3 has 12 amino acids. The germline gives CDR1 SQVTM, CDR2 ANQGSEA. Trimming removed 7 bases from V and 5 bases from J; junction bases left unmatched: 4. The CDR3 loop is CSGYRGTGELFF. CDR3 DNA: TGCAGCGGGTACAGGGGAACCGGGGAGCTGTTTTTT.

The V and J genes are TRBV20-1 and TRBJ2-5, with TRBD2 matching over 10 bases. The CDR3 spans 15 residues. Germline loops: CDR1 DFQATT, CDR2 SNEGSKA (reference sequence). V shed 1 base and J 2 bases; nucleotides not matched to a gene: 4. CDR3 amino acids: CSARVSTSGQETQYF. CDR3 nucleotide sequence: TGCAGTGCTAGAGTGTCGACTAGCGGGCAAGAGACCCAGTACTTC.

With respect to this clonotype: The DNA is omitted, as the CDR3 cannot be located on it reliably, and the CDR3 follows TCRdb's listing. The chain's CDR3 is CATSRVGVGTFYF. The chain carries TRBV15 and TRBJ2-7. Germline V gene lookup returns CDR1 LNHNV and CDR2 YYDKDF (reference sequence). Termini included, the CDR3 measures 13 amino acids.

At least ten counts were recorded for this clonotype. This chain links TRBV14 with TRBJ1-1; weak D call: TRBD1 (5 bases). This CDR3 region has 15 residues. V was clipped by 2 bases and J by 11 bases, with 21 bases between them. The V gene's germline CDR1 is SGHDN and CDR2 FVKESK. The CDR3 DNA reads as TGTGCCAGCAGCCAATACCGGGACTTCCGCCTTCGCGCTTTCTTT. This sequence encodes CASSQYRDFRLRAFF. Full variable domain (remainder filled in from reference TRBV14 and TRBJ1-1): EAGVTQFPSHSVIEKGQTVTLRCDPISGHDNLYWYRRVMGKEIKFLLHFVKESKQDESGMPNNRFLAERTGGTYSTLKVQPAELEDSGVYFCASSQYRDFRLRAFFGQGTRLTVV.

This clonotype was recorded many times. This sequence joins TRBV2 and TRBJ2-3; D perhaps matches TRBD2 (6 bases). The germline V gene encodes CDR1 SNHLY and CDR2 FYNNEI. The V end was cut by 6 bases, the J end by 0 bases, with 13 bases between. CDR3 length: 15 amino acids. CDR3 amino acids: CASSRGVTSTDTQYF. Here the CDR3 DNA reads TGTGCCAGCAGCCGCGGGGTTACTAGCACAGATACGCAGTATTTT.

This chain links TRBV6-1 with TRBJ1-2, with D unclear. Trimming shortened V by 8 bases and J by 5 bases, and 21 bases separated the two germline ends. The germline V gene has CDR1 MNHNS and CDR2 SASEGT. The length of the CDR3 is 15 residues. CDR3 nucleotides: TGTGCCAGCCTCGGAGACACCACCTCTCAATATGGCTACACCTTC. Translated: CASLGDTTSQYGYTF.

The V gene is TRBV4-2, the J gene TRBJ1-6; D is unresolved. V was pared by 0 bases and J by 10 bases, with 7 bases between. The CDR3 has 13 amino acids. Germline CDR1 and CDR2: LGHNA and YNFKEQ. Here the CDR3 reads CASSQEGRSPLHF. CDR3 bases: TGTGCCAGCAGCCAAGAGGGGAGATCACCCCTCCACTTT.

This clonotype was picked up many times. This chain uses TRBV5-1 with TRBJ2-7; the D is unclear. The CDR3 consists of 13 residues. The V end was cut by 0 bases, the J end by 2 bases, with 6 bases between. Per germline, CDR1 SGHRS and CDR2 YFSETQ. CDR3 in DNA: TGCGCCAGCAGCTTGGACAGCCCCTACGAGCAGTACTTC. Encoded protein: CASSLDSPYEQYF.

J is TRBJ2-5 and V is TRBV6-1; 9 nucleotides line up with TRBD1. After removal of 6 bases from V and 4 bases from J, the junction contained 9 bases not matched to a gene. Germline V gives CDR1 MNHNS, CDR2 SASEGT. The CDR3 has 15 amino acids. Written as DNA, the CDR3 is TGTGCCAGCAGCACGGACAGGGGCCGGGGAGAGACCCAGTACTTC. Amino acid sequence: CASSTDRGRGETQYF.

This clonotype was recorded at least ten times. The genes are TRBV10-3 and TRBJ1-5; D gene ambiguous. The germline V and J ends were trimmed by 3 bases and 3 bases, with 9 bases remaining between them. There are 14 residues in the CDR3. Germline lookup yields CDR1 ENHRY and CDR2 SYGVKD. CDR3 nucleotide sequence: TGTGCCATCAGTGACAGCACTCCCAATCAGCCCCAGCATTTT. Its protein product is CAISDSTPNQPQHF.

At least ten counts were recorded for this clonotype. The chain combines TRBV20-1 with TRBJ1-5; D possibly corresponds to TRBD1 (6 bases). Germline V gene sequence: CDR1 DFQATT, CDR2 SNEGSKA (reference sequence). The CDR3 has 13 amino acids. V gave up 3 bases and J gave up 1 base, with 7 bases separating them. This chain's CDR3 is CSARTGSNQPQHF. In DNA form, the CDR3 reads TGCAGTGCTAGGACAGGCAGCAATCAGCCCCAGCATTTT.

The J gene is TRBJ1-6, the V gene TRBV6-1; D remains unclear. This CDR3 is built from 15 residues. The V gene's germline CDR1 is MNHNS and CDR2 SASEGT. The germline V and J ends were trimmed by 4 bases and 3 bases, with 10 bases remaining between them. The CDR3 is CASSGGGFYNSPLHF. CDR3 sequence (DNA): TGTGCCAGCAGTGGTGGTGGTTTCTATAATTCACCCCTCCACTTT.

In its sample, this clonotype was seen many times. V gene TRBV10-3 combines with J gene TRBJ2-5; TRBD1 is a possible D gene (5 bases). V gave up 9 bases and J gave up 7 bases, with 18 bases separating them. This CDR3 comprises 13 residues. The germline V gene encodes CDR1 ENHRY and CDR2 SYGVKD. This CDR3 is CAISQRAQGTQYF. The CDR3 DNA is TGTGCCATTTCTCAAAGGGCCCAGGGGACCCAGTACTTC.

Turning to this clonotype: A much larger clone differs by one base, so this may be a read error. V and J are TRBV6-5 and TRBJ2-4; TRBD2 aligns across 7 bases. Losses at the gene ends were 2 bases for V and 3 bases for J; bases not matched to a gene: 7. CDR3 size: 16 residues. Germline V gives CDR1 MNHEY, CDR2 SVGAGI. As DNA, the CDR3 is TGTGCCAGCAGTTACGGTCTAGCGGAGGTCAAAAACATTCAGTACTTC. Encoded protein: CASSYGLAEVKNIQYF.

This clonotype has at least ten counts. This rearrangement joins TRBV5-1 to TRBJ1-2, with D possibly matching TRBD1 (6 bases). Germline V gene lookup returns CDR1 SGHRS and CDR2 YFSETQ. The CDR3 is 13 residues long. The germline V and J ends were trimmed by 4 bases and 6 bases, with 13 bases remaining between them. CDR3 sequence: CASSLRGGDGYTF. In DNA, the CDR3 is TGCGCCAGCAGCCTGCGCGGGGGCGATGGCTACACCTTC.

This clonotype was picked up many times. The gene calls are TRBV5-1 and TRBJ1-2, with a possible D match to TRBD1 (6 bases). Per the germline V gene, CDR1 is SGHRS and CDR2 is YFSETQ. The ends were cut back, 0 bases at V and 4 bases at J, with 13 bases in the middle. The CDR3 is 15 amino acids. CDR3 loop: CASSLGGTPSYGYTF. The CDR3 DNA reads as TGCGCCAGCAGCTTGGGGGGGACACCATCCTATGGCTACACCTTC.

The genes are TRBV28 and TRBJ1-1; no clear D. Looked up from germline, CDR1 is MDHEN and CDR2 is SYDVKM. The V gene lost 5 bases and the J gene lost 0 bases, with 7 bases spanning the gap. The CDR3 is 13 residues long. CDR3 residues: CASSSSMNTEAFF. The CDR3 coding sequence is TGTGCCAGCAGTAGTTCCATGAACACTGAAGCTTTCTTT.

This clonotype was counted at least ten times. V gene TRBV29-1 combines with J gene TRBJ1-2, with D maybe TRBD1 (6 bases). Trimming cost V 6 bases and J 2 bases, with 13 bases left between them. CDR3 length: 13 amino acids. The germline CDR1 and CDR2 sequences are SQVTM and ANQGSEA. This chain's CDR3 is CSVAGHSNYGYTF. The CDR3 nucleotides are TGCAGCGTGGCGGGACACTCCAACTATGGCTACACCTTC.

Points on this clonotype: A much more abundant neighbour one base away suggests this may be a read error. The chain joins TRBV5-6 to TRBJ1-5, with TRBD1 matching over 7 bases. Trimming removed 3 bases from V and 0 bases from J; junction bases left unmatched: 9. The CDR3 spans 17 residues. Germline CDR1 and CDR2: SGHDT and YYEEEE. The CDR3 DNA reads as TGTGCCAGCAGCTCGGGACAGTCAACCGATAGCAATCAGCCCCAGCATTTT. Amino acids: CASSSGQSTDSNQPQHF.

This clonotype was counted a few times. The V gene is TRBV29-1, the J gene TRBJ1-1; D is unclear. Germline V gives CDR1 SQVTM, CDR2 ANQGSEA. The CDR3 has 13 residues. V lost 3 bases and J lost 3, with 11 bases in between. The CDR3 is CSVDKSVYTEAFF. CDR3 DNA: TGCAGCGTTGATAAGTCCGTATACACTGAAGCTTTCTTT.

The J gene is TRBJ2-1, the V gene TRBV7-9, with 13 bases aligning to TRBD2. Trimming cost V 5 bases and J 7 bases; bases outside gene matches: 5. Germline-derived CDR1 and CDR2 are SEHNR and FQNEAQ (reference sequence). The CDR3 sequence is 15 residues long. The CDR3 is CASSAGLAGANEQFF. CDR3 bases: TGTGCCAGCAGCGCAGGACTAGCGGGAGCTAATGAGCAGTTCTTC.

This clonotype was recorded a few times. The chain combines TRBV6-5 with TRBJ1-1, with D uncertain. Germline CDR1 reads MNHEY; CDR2 reads SVGAGI. This CDR3 is 14 amino acids long. Trimming shortened V by 3 bases and J by 0 bases, and 8 bases separated the two germline ends. The DNA of the CDR3 is TGTGCCAGCAGTTATGCGCAGCTGAACACTGAAGCTTTCTTT. Its protein product is CASSYAQLNTEAFF.

The sample holds many counts of this clonotype. This chain links TRBV10-3 with TRBJ2-5; TRBD1 matches 7 bases. The CDR3 is 12 residues long. The V gene's germline CDR1 is ENHRY and CDR2 SYGVKD. V shed 6 bases and J 4 bases; nucleotides not matched to a gene: 2. The CDR3 protein is CAISWTGETQYF. For the CDR3, the DNA is TGTGCCATCAGCTGGACAGGAGAGACCCAGTACTTC.

This clonotype was seen only a few times. This chain links TRBV6-1 with TRBJ1-2; D gene unclear. Germline V CDR1 and CDR2: MNHNS, SASEGT. V dropped 6 bases and J dropped 0 bases, with 11 bases sitting between them. The CDR3 consists of 14 residues. CDR3 sequence: CASSAFVSNYGYTF. Written as DNA, the CDR3 is TGTGCCAGCAGCGCCTTTGTTTCTAACTATGGCTACACCTTC.

The gene calls are TRBV7-2 and TRBJ2-7; TRBD1 matches at 9 bases. Germline lookup yields CDR1 SGHTA and CDR2 FQGNSA. The CDR3 length is 14 residues. V gave up 2 bases and J gave up 3 bases; unmatched junction bases: 2. The CDR3 bases are TGTGCCAGCAGCTTAAGGACAGGGGACTACGAGCAGTACTTC. It translates to CASSLRTGDYEQYF.

This clonotype was counted at least ten times. The chain combines TRBV12-3 or TRBV12-4 with TRBJ2-1; D may correspond to TRBD1 or TRBD2 (5 bases each). V was shortened by 3 bases and J by 5 bases, with 11 bases between the two germline ends. The CDR3 has 14 amino acids. CDR3 sequence reads: CASSFPQGDNEQFF. The CDR3 bases are TGTGCCAGCAGTTTCCCTCAGGGAGACAATGAGCAGTTCTTC.